The T cell receptor (beta chain) under discussion was sequenced for a study of T-cell memory formation after mild COVID-19. In the study overall: The study found TCR clusters largely donor specific.

One entry per CDR3 protein, called by TCRdb with MiXCR from the 5' RACE reads. This table holds about 430,000 distinct CDR3 sequences, about 24% found once. Study results and limitations: Later expanders leaned toward CD4+, whereas clones contracting from day 15 to 85 were balanced CD4/CD8. Pre-infection memory carried some responding clones, suggesting that cross-reactive memory joined. Chiefly within CM and EM were the contracting CD4+ clones; CD8+ ones were within EMRA.

V was pared by 2 bases and J by 5 bases, with 12 bases between. This CDR3 is built from 14 residues. From germline, CDR1 is KGHSH and CDR2 LQKENI. As regards this clonotype: The antigen is undetermined.

The gene calls are TRBV18 and TRBJ2-5; no firm D call. This receptor was obtained from an adult woman who had mild COVID-19 (a few samples of this study predate the infection). Cell type and time point are not known. The sequenced material came from PBMCs or a T cell subset sorted from them (not recorded which). CDR3 sequence reads: CASSPSSYGETQYF. The DNA for the CDR3 is TGTGCCAGCTCACCATCCTCCTACGGGGAGACCCAGTACTTC.